This T cell receptor (beta chain) came from a study of vaccination and CD4 T cells after COVID-19. Once obtained from cultured CD4+ T cells, the DNA was sequenced using the Oncomine TCR Beta short-read assay. Investigators obtained genomic DNA by extraction from cultured CD4+ T cells. TCRdb passed the PCR reads through MiXCR, listing each CDR3 protein once. Among roughly 18,000 distinct CDR3 sequences, around 44% were seen once, and the ten largest hold roughly 7%. This clonotype is classed as medium-sized. What it recognizes is unknown. CDR1 DFQATT and CDR2 SNEGSKA come from the germline V gene (reference sequence). This CDR3 contains 15 residues. Trimming pared 4 bases from V and 0 bases from J, leaving 13 bases between. Treatment noted: roughly ten-day PBMC culture with coronavirus spike peptide pools or control peptides (ViraFEST assay).

The sequencing here drew on CD4+ T cells from blood, cultured in vitro, taken after SARS-CoV-2 vaccination. The TCR sequence derives from a human donor who had recovered from COVID-19. The chain carries TRBV20-1 and TRBJ1-5; D call uncertain. The CDR3 sequence is CSATRSYDSNQPQHF. The CDR3 DNA is TGCAGTGCTACTAGGAGTTACGATAGCAATCAGCCCCAGCATTTT.